The source of this TCR beta chain is a study of T cell clonality in common variable immunodeficiency. This clone was counted many times. Its antigen is still unknown. Using immunoSEQ multiplex PCR, the repertoire was profiled, and TCRdb retains in-frame clones only, with some absent. There are approximately 50,000 clones in the sample, none observed a single time. Notes on the study in general: Fewer TCRbeta clones were shared among CVID subjects than controls. The cause of increased CVID clonality remains unclear without subpopulation sequencing. CVID patient heterogeneity limited repertoire-clinical complication correlations. Fewer deletions and N-nucleotide insertions were reportedly seen in common variable immunodeficiency TCR beta sequences.

The sequence came from a person aged 18-70 years in good health. The specimen was peripheral blood mononuclear cells.

CDR3 DNA, as far as it was read: TGCGCCAGCAGCTCCGGCAGGGGATCCCGGGCCTACGAG. Its translation: CASSSGRGSRAYE. The full CDR3 protein reads CASSSGRGSRAYEQYF. The chain combines TRBV5-1 with TRBJ2-7; D is perhaps TRBD1 (6 bases). From the germline J gene comes the end of the CDR3, since the read stops 3 residues before it. V shed 3 bases and J shed 2 bases, with 18 bases lying between them. CDR1 is SGHRS and CDR2 is YFSETQ in the germline V gene. The CDR3 covers 16 residues. Combining the CDR3 with reference TRBV5-1 and TRBJ2-7 gives the whole variable domain KAGVTQTPRYLIKTRGQQVTLSCSPISGHRSVSWYQQTPGQGLQFLFEYFSETQRNKGNFPGRFSGRQFSNSRSEMNVSTLELGDSALYLCASSSGRGSRAYEQYFGPGTRLTVT.